The 16 T cell receptor beta chains below were found in one sample sequenced in a study of CD8 T cells in Susac syndrome. The RNA, about 0.5 to 1 ug, was put through reverse transcription using random hexamers. A single record per CDR3 protein comes from TCRdb applying MiXCR to the immunoSEQ multiplex PCR reads. The data contain roughly 25,000 distinct CDR3 sequences, around 95% of them singletons. Specimen: CD8+ T cells from PBMCs. The receptor set was obtained from a human donor with Susac syndrome.

V usage is TRBV5-6 and J usage is TRBJ2-3; no definite D call. CDR1 is SGHDT, CDR2 YYEEEE, per germline. The CDR3 contains 12 residues. With 2 bases removed from V and 3 bases from J, the gap between germline ends came to 4 bases. CDR3 sequence reads: CASSLFTDTQYF. CDR3 DNA: TGTGCCAGCAGCTTATTTACAGATACGCAGTATTTT. Complete variable domain (other parts from reference TRBV5-6 and TRBJ2-3): DAGVTQSPTHLIKTRGQQVTLRCSPKSGHDTVSWYQQALGQGPQFIFQYYEEEERQRGNFPDRFSGHQFPNYSSELNVNALLLGDSALYLCASSLFTDTQYFGPGTRLTVL.

CDR3 nucleotide sequence: TGTGCCAGCAGCCAAATCACTAGCGGGGGAACCCGCAGAAGCTCCTACGAGCAGTACTTC. It codes for CASSQITSGGTRRSSYEQYF. The V and J genes are TRBV16 and TRBJ2-7, with TRBD2 identical over 11 bases. Germline trimming cut 2 bases from V and 0 bases from J; bases unmatched to any gene: 15. The germline CDR1 and CDR2 sequences are KGHSY and FQNENV. The CDR3 extends over 20 amino acids.

The J gene is TRBJ2-6, the V gene TRBV5-1; unclear D gene. The CDR3 length is 15 residues. The germline V and J ends were trimmed by 3 bases and 0 bases, with 7 bases remaining between them. Germline V gene data show CDR1 as SGHRS and CDR2 as YFSETQ. CDR3 nucleotides: TGCGCCAGCAGCTCCCCAGACTCTGGGGCCAACGTCCTGACTTTC. It yields the protein CASSSPDSGANVLTF.

The chain combines TRBV9 with TRBJ2-1; the D is unclear. Looked up from germline, CDR1 is SGDLS and CDR2 is YYNGEE. Trimming stripped 0 bases from V and 4 bases from J, with 5 bases between. This CDR3 region has 13 residues. The CDR3: CASSVEIYNEQFF. In DNA, the CDR3 is TGTGCCAGCAGCGTAGAGATATACAATGAGCAGTTCTTC. Complete variable domain (other parts from reference TRBV9 and TRBJ2-1): DSGVTQTPKHLITATGQRVTLRCSPRSGDLSVYWYQQSLDQGLQFLIQYYNGEERAKGNILERFSAQQFPDLHSELNLSSLELGDSALYFCASSVEIYNEQFFGPGTRLTVL.

The chain uses TRBV7-8 and TRBJ2-1; D may be TRBD1 or TRBD2 (5 bases each). V lost 5 bases and J 7 bases, leaving 9 bases between the germline ends. The germline V gene has CDR1 SGHVS and CDR2 FQNEAQ. CDR3 length: 12 residues. The CDR3 sequence: CASSPWGNEQFF. The CDR3 DNA sequence: TGTGCCAGCAGCCCTTGGGGGAATGAGCAGTTCTTC.

In its sample, this clonotype was seen once. This chain connects TRBV5-4 to TRBJ1-1; a possible D gene is TRBD1 (6 bases). This CDR3 comprises 15 residues. The V end was cut by 4 bases, the J end by 1 base, with 14 bases between. Germline lookup yields CDR1 SGHNT and CDR2 YYREEE (reference sequence). This CDR3 is CASSRQGIPNTEAFF. CDR3 sequence (DNA): TGTGCCAGCAGCCGCCAGGGGATCCCGAACACTGAAGCTTTCTTT.

This rearrangement joins TRBV7-9 to TRBJ1-1, with D possibly TRBD1 on 5 matching bases. CDR1 and CDR2 from the germline V gene are SEHNR and FQNEAQ (reference sequence). The CDR3 sequence is 15 residues long. V gave up 1 base and J gave up 3 bases, with 12 bases separating them. CDR3 nucleotide sequence: TGTGCCAGCAGCTTAGACCGGGTAGGGGACACTGAAGCTTTCTTT. Amino acid sequence: CASSLDRVGDTEAFF.

This chain connects TRBV28 to TRBJ1-1; D unresolved. This CDR3 spans 16 amino acids. Trimming pared 1 base from V and 0 bases from J, leaving 12 bases between. Germline V gene lookup returns CDR1 MDHEN and CDR2 SYDVKM. The CDR3 is CASSLLVVGLNTEAFF. CDR3 sequence (DNA): TGTGCCAGCAGTTTATTAGTGGTGGGCCTGAACACTGAAGCTTTCTTT.

The J gene is TRBJ2-4, the V gene TRBV2, with D perhaps given as TRBD1 or TRBD2 (6 bases each). The germline gives CDR1 SNHLY, CDR2 FYNNEI. CDR3 length: 15 amino acids. The germline V and J ends were trimmed by 7 bases and 4 bases, with 17 bases remaining between them. This chain's CDR3 is CASIRGLMAKNIQYF. The CDR3 DNA reads as TGTGCCAGCATTCGGGGGCTTATGGCAAAAAACATTCAGTACTTC.

V and J are TRBV11-2 and TRBJ2-4; 8 bases align to TRBD2. There are 15 residues in the CDR3. In germline, CDR1 is SGHAT, CDR2 FQNNGV. The V gene end was trimmed by 3 bases and the J gene end by 9 bases; junction bases not matched to a gene: 10. The CDR3 DNA reads TGTGCCAGCAGCTTCCCGGGAGGGCTGGGGGGCATTCAGTACTTC. This gives the protein CASSFPGGLGGIQYF.

This sequence joins TRBV28 and TRBJ2-2, with D uncertain. V was trimmed by 10 bases and J by 3 bases, leaving 15 bases between them. Germline CDR1 MDHEN, CDR2 SYDVKM. CDR3 length: 14 amino acids. CDR3 in DNA: TGTGCCACCTCTGGACCAGTATACACCGGGGAGCTGTTTTTT. Translating it yields CATSGPVYTGELFF.

This chain connects TRBV28 to TRBJ1-6; a weak D match, TRBD1 (5 bases). Germline V CDR1 and CDR2: MDHEN, SYDVKM. V was clipped by 6 bases and J by 15 bases, with 18 bases between them. This CDR3 is 13 amino acids long. CDR3 loop: CASRGGRGLILHF. In DNA, the CDR3 is TGTGCCAGCAGGGGGGGAAGGGGACTGATCCTCCACTTT.

CDR3 in amino acids: CASSLVSEGYGYTF. The CDR3 region has the DNA TGTGCCAGCAGCTTAGTGTCCGAGGGCTATGGCTACACCTTC. The J gene is TRBJ1-2, the V gene TRBV13; D ambiguous. V was pared by 1 base and J by 4 bases, with 10 bases between. Germline CDR1 is PRHDT and CDR2 is FYEKMQ (reference sequence). The CDR3 covers 14 residues.

The sample holds one count of this clonotype. This chain joins TRBV27 and TRBJ1-2; unclear D gene. Germline CDR1 reads MNHEY; CDR2 reads SMNVEV (reference sequence). V was trimmed by 4 bases and J by 8 bases, leaving 11 bases between them. The CDR3 is 12 residues long. For the CDR3, the DNA is TGTGCCAGCAGTTCCGGGTGGGAGGGCTACACCTTC. Translation gives CASSSGWEGYTF.

The gene calls are TRBV7-8 and TRBJ2-6, with 7 bases fitting TRBD2. This CDR3 spans 19 amino acids. Germline assignment: CDR1 SGHVS and CDR2 FQNEAQ. The V gene end was trimmed by 6 bases and the J gene end by 0 bases; junction bases not matched to a gene: 14. The CDR3 coding sequence is TGTGCCAGCAGTTATGGGCGGGGGATGATGAGCTCTGGGGCCAACGTCCTGACTTTC. Protein sequence: CASSYGRGMMSSGANVLTF.

This clonotype was picked up one time. The chain couples TRBV5-6 to TRBJ2-1; 11 bases match TRBD1. This CDR3 region has 16 residues. The germline gives CDR1 SGHDT, CDR2 YYEEEE. Trimming removed 4 bases from V and 7 bases from J; junction bases left unmatched: 10. The CDR3 sequence is CASSPLPDRGHNEQFF. The DNA of the CDR3 is TGTGCCAGCAGCCCCCTCCCGGACAGGGGGCATAATGAGCAGTTCTTC. The variable domain in full, with the rest retrieved from reference TRBV5-6 and TRBJ2-1, is DAGVTQSPTHLIKTRGQQVTLRCSPKSGHDTVSWYQQALGQGPQFIFQYYEEEERQRGNFPDRFSGHQFPNYSSELNVNALLLGDSALYLCASSPLPDRGHNEQFFGPGTRLTVL.